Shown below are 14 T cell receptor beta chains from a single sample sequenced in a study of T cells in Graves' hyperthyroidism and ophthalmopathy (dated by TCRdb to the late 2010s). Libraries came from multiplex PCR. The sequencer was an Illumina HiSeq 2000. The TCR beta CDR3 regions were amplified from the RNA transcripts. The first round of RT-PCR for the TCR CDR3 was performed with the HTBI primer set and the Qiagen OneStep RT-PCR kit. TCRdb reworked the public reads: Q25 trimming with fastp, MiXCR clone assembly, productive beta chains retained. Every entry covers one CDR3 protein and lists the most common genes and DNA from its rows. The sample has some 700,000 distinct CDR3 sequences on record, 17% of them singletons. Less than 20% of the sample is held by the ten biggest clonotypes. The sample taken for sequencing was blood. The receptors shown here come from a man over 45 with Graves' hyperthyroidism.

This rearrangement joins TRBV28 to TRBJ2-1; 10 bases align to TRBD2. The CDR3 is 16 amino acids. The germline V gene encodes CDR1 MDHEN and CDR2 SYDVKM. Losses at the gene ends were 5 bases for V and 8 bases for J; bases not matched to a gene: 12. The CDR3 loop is CASSPLGAAGGDEQFF. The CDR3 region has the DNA TGTGCCAGCAGTCCATTAGGGGCAGCGGGGGGGGATGAGCAGTTCTTC.

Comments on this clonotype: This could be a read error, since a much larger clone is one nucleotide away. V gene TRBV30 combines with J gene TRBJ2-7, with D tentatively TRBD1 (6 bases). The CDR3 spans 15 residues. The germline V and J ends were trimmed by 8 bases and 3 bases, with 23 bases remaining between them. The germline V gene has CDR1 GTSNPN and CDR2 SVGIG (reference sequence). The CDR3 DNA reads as TGTGCCCGGAACCCTCGAGGGCAGGGGCTCTACGAGCAGTACTTC. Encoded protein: CARNPRGQGLYEQYF.

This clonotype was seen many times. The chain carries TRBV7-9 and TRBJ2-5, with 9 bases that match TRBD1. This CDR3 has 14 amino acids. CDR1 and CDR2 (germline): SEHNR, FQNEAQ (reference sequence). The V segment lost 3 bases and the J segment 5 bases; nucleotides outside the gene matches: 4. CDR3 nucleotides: TGTGCCAGCAGCTTGACAGGGGGTGGGGAGACCCAGTACTTC. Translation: CASSLTGGGETQYF.

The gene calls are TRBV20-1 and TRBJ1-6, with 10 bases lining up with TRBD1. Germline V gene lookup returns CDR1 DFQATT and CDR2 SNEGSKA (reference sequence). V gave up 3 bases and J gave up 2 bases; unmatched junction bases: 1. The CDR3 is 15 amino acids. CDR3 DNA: TGCAGTGCTAGGGACAGGGGGACCTATAATTCACCCCTCCACTTT. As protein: CSARDRGTYNSPLHF.

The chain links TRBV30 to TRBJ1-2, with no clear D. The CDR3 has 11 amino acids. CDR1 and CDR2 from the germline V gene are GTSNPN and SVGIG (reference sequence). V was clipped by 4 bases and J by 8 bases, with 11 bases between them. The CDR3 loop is CAWKTAQGYTF. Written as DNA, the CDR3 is TGTGCCTGGAAAACAGCGCAGGGCTACACCTTC.

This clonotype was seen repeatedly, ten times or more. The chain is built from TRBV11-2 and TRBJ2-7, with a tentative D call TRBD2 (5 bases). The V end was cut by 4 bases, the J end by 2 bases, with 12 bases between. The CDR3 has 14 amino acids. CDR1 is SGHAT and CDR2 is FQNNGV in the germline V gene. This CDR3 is CASSWIASAYEQYF. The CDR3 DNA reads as TGTGCCAGCAGCTGGATAGCGTCAGCCTACGAGCAGTACTTC.

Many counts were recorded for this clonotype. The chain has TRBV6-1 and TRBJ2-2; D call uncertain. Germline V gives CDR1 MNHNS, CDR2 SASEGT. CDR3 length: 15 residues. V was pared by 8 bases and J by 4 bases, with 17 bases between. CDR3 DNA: TGTGCCAGCGTTGACCGAACCTATTCCACCGGGGAGCTGTTTTTT. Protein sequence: CASVDRTYSTGELFF.

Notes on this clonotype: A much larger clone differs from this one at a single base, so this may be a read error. CDR3 in amino acids: CPSSLGDRGRVEQYF. In DNA, the CDR3 is TGCCCCAGCAGCTTGGGGGACAGGGGGCGGGTCGAGCAGTACTTC. The chain joins TRBV5-1 to TRBJ2-7, with TRBD1 matching over 12 bases. Germline-derived CDR1 and CDR2 are SGHRS and YFSETQ. The CDR3 has 15 residues.

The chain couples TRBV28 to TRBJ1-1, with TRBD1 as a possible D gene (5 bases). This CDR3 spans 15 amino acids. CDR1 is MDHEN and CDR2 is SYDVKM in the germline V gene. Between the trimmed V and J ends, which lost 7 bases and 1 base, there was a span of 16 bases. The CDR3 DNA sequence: TGTGCCAGCATTATCACGGGGGGGGGGAACACTGAAGCTTTCTTT. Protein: CASIITGGGNTEAFF.

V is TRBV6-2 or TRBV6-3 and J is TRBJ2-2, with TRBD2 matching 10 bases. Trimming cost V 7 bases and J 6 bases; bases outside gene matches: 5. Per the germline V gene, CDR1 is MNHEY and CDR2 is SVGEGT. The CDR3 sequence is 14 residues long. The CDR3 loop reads CASKPSGRPGELFF. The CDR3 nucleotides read TGTGCCAGCAAACCTAGCGGGAGACCCGGGGAGCTGTTTTTT.

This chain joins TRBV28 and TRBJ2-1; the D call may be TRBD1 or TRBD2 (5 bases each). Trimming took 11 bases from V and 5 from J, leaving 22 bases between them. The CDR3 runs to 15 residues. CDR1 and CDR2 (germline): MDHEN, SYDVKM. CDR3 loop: CAGTDTGTQNNEQFF. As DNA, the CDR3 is TGTGCCGGCACCGATACCGGGACGCAAAACAATGAGCAGTTCTTC.

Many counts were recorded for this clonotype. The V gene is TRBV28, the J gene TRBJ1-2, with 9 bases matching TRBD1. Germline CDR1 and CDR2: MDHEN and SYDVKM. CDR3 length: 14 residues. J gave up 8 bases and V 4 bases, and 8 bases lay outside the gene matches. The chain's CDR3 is CASSSPGQGNGYTF. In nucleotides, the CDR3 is TGTGCCAGCAGTTCGCCGGGACAGGGTAACGGCTACACCTTC.

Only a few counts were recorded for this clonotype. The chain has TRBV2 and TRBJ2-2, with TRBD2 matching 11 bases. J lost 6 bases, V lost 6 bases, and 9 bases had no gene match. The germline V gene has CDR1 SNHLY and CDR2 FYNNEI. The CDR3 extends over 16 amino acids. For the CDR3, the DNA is TGTGCCAGCAGGCGAACTAGCGGGAGAATTCCCGGGGAGCTGTTTTTT. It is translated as CASRRTSGRIPGELFF. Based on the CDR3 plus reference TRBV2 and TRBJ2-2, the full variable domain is EPEVTQTPSHQVTQMGQEVILRCVPISNHLYFYWYRQILGQKVEFLVSFYNNEISEKSEIFDDQFSVERPDGSNFTLKIRSTKLEDSAMYFCASRRTSGRIPGELFFGEGSRLTVL.

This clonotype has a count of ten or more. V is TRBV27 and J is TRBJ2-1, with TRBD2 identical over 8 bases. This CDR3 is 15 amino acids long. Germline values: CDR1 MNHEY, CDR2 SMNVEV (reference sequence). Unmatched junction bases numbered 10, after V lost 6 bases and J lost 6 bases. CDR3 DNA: TGTGCCAGCAGCCACCTAGCGGGCCAACGCAATGAGCAGTTCTTC. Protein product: CASSHLAGQRNEQFF.